This T cell receptor beta chain was retrieved from a study of blood T cell repertoires in COVID-19. The CDR3 spans 15 residues. Trimming at V came to 5 bases and at J to 4 bases, leaving 7 bases not matched to a gene. Germline CDR1 reads LNHDA; CDR2 reads SQIVND (reference sequence). Assay used: immunoSEQ multiplex PCR; TCRdb lists only in-frame clones, some missing. The sample consists of a few hundred thousand clones, less than 90% of them appearing once. The sample consisted of peripheral blood. The sequence was obtained from an elderly woman with active or convalescent COVID-19. This chain connects TRBV19 to TRBJ1-1; 10 nucleotides align to TRBD1. This chain's CDR3 is CASSLSRTGGTEAFF. CDR3 DNA: TGTGCCAGTAGTCTTTCTCGGACAGGGGGCACTGAAGCTTTCTTT.